One T cell receptor (beta chain) is described in this entry. Its antigen target is currently unknown. The input lacks base qualities; no much larger clone sits a single base away. Sequenced on an Illumina HiSeq 2500. Quantitative 5'-RACE with molecular barcodes was used to prepare TCR beta libraries. Concerning the study's data processing: A new computational method, built on a probabilistic model of VDJ rearrangement, was used to identify disease-linked TCR variants. The public sequencing data were trimmed at Q25 with fastp and processed into clonotypes with MiXCR by TCRdb, which kept only in-frame beta chains. A single entry per CDR3 protein holds the most common genes and DNA from its merged rows. V and J calls and clone size were set by TCRdb, not the authors. The sample table holds about 800,000 distinct CDR3 sequences, of which 12% were seen once. Approximately 0.51% of the sample comes from the top ten.

This specimen comes from a study of CD8 T cells in ankylosing spondylitis (dated by TCRdb to 2017 to 2019). As for the study more broadly: The study profiled T cell receptor beta repertoires in healthy donors and ankylosing spondylitis patients to find disease-linked TCR variants. The whole study cohort included over a hundred healthy donors and 25 ankylosing spondylitis patients. Peripheral blood samples were taken, and synovial fluid was additionally collected from ankylosing spondylitis patients. Study-level results and caveats: The disease-linked clones had a CD8+ phenotype and were found at relatively low frequencies in peripheral blood. Some TCR beta motif variants had previously been reported in synovial fluid and blood of reactive arthritis patients, which suggested common disease-initiation mechanisms. The disease-linked clones were reported as significantly enriched in matched synovial fluid samples from ankylosing spondylitis patients. A TCR beta motif of 8 or 9 highly homologous amino acid variants appeared characteristic of blood from ankylosing spondylitis patients.

This clonotype was sampled from a male donor with ankylosing spondylitis. The sequencing input was blood, either unsorted or a sorted T cell fraction (not recorded which).

The DNA reads as follows: TGCAGCGTTGAACGGACTAGCGGGATAGGTAAGCAGTTCTTC. Translated, it gives CSVERTSGIGKQFF. Here the chain combines TRBV29-1 and TRBJ2-1; 12 central nucleotides agree with TRBD2. CDR3 length: 14 amino acids, cysteine to phenylalanine. Here the CDR3 DNA is all that survives: 42 bases in frame from base 1. V ends up 2 bases short and J 11 bases short, with an unmatched junction base count of 7. Reading the germline V gene gives CDR1 SQVTM and CDR2 ANQGSEA.